The clone carrying this T cell receptor (beta chain) was picked up many times. Its antigen is not known. These data belong to a study of T cells in Graves' hyperthyroidism and ophthalmopathy. Study results and caveats: Most clonotypes expanded in the thyroid (above 0.001) were also present in blood. Using 13 V-J features, a model discriminated ophthalmopathy from stable hyperthyroidism.

Trimming took 5 bases from V and 4 from J; bases not matched to a gene: 8. The CDR3 has 16 residues. Absence of ophthalmopathy progression within 18 months defined stable Graves' hyperthyroidism. RNA transcripts served as the template for amplifying TCR beta CDR3 regions. TCR CDR3 underwent first-round RT-PCR with the HTBI primer set. TCRdb re-analysed the multiplex PCR reads in MiXCR, keeping a single row per CDR3 protein. The sample yields 340,000 or so distinct CDR3 sequences, approximately 18% seen once. The gene calls are TRBV12-3 or TRBV12-4 and TRBJ2-3, with 11 positions matching TRBD2. This clonotype was sampled from a woman between 50 and 59 years old with Graves' hyperthyroidism. The specimen sequenced was blood. For the CDR3, the DNA is TGTGCCAGCAGTGGGAGGCTAGCGGGAGGACCAGATACGCAGTATTTT. Translated, it gives CASSGRLAGGPDTQYF.